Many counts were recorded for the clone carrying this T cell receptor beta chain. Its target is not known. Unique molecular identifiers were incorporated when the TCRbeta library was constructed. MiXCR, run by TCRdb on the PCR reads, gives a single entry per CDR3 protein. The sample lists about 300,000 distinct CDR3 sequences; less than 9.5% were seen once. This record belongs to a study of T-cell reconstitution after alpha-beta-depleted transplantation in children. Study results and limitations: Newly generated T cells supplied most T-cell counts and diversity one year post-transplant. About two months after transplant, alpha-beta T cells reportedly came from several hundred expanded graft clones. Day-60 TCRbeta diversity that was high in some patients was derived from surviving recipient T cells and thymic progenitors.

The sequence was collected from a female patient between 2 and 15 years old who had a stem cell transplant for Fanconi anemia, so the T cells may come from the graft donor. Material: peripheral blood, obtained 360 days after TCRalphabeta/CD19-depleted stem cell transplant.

The CDR3 DNA is TGTGCCAGCAGCTTAGAAGCGGGGAGGTATTTT. Protein: CASSLEAGRYF. V is TRBV7-2 and J is TRBJ2-3; TRBD2 matches at 7 bases. Per the germline V gene, CDR1 is SGHTA and CDR2 is FQGNSA. J gave up 14 bases and V 1 base, and 3 bases lay outside the gene matches. This CDR3 comprises 11 residues. The variable domain in full, completed from reference TRBV7-2 and TRBJ2-3, reads GAGVSQSPSNKVTEKGKDVELRCDPISGHTALYWYRQSLGQGLEFLIYFQGNSAPDKSGLPSDRFSAERTGGSVSTLTIQRTQQEDSAVYLCASSLEAGRYFGPGTRLTVL.